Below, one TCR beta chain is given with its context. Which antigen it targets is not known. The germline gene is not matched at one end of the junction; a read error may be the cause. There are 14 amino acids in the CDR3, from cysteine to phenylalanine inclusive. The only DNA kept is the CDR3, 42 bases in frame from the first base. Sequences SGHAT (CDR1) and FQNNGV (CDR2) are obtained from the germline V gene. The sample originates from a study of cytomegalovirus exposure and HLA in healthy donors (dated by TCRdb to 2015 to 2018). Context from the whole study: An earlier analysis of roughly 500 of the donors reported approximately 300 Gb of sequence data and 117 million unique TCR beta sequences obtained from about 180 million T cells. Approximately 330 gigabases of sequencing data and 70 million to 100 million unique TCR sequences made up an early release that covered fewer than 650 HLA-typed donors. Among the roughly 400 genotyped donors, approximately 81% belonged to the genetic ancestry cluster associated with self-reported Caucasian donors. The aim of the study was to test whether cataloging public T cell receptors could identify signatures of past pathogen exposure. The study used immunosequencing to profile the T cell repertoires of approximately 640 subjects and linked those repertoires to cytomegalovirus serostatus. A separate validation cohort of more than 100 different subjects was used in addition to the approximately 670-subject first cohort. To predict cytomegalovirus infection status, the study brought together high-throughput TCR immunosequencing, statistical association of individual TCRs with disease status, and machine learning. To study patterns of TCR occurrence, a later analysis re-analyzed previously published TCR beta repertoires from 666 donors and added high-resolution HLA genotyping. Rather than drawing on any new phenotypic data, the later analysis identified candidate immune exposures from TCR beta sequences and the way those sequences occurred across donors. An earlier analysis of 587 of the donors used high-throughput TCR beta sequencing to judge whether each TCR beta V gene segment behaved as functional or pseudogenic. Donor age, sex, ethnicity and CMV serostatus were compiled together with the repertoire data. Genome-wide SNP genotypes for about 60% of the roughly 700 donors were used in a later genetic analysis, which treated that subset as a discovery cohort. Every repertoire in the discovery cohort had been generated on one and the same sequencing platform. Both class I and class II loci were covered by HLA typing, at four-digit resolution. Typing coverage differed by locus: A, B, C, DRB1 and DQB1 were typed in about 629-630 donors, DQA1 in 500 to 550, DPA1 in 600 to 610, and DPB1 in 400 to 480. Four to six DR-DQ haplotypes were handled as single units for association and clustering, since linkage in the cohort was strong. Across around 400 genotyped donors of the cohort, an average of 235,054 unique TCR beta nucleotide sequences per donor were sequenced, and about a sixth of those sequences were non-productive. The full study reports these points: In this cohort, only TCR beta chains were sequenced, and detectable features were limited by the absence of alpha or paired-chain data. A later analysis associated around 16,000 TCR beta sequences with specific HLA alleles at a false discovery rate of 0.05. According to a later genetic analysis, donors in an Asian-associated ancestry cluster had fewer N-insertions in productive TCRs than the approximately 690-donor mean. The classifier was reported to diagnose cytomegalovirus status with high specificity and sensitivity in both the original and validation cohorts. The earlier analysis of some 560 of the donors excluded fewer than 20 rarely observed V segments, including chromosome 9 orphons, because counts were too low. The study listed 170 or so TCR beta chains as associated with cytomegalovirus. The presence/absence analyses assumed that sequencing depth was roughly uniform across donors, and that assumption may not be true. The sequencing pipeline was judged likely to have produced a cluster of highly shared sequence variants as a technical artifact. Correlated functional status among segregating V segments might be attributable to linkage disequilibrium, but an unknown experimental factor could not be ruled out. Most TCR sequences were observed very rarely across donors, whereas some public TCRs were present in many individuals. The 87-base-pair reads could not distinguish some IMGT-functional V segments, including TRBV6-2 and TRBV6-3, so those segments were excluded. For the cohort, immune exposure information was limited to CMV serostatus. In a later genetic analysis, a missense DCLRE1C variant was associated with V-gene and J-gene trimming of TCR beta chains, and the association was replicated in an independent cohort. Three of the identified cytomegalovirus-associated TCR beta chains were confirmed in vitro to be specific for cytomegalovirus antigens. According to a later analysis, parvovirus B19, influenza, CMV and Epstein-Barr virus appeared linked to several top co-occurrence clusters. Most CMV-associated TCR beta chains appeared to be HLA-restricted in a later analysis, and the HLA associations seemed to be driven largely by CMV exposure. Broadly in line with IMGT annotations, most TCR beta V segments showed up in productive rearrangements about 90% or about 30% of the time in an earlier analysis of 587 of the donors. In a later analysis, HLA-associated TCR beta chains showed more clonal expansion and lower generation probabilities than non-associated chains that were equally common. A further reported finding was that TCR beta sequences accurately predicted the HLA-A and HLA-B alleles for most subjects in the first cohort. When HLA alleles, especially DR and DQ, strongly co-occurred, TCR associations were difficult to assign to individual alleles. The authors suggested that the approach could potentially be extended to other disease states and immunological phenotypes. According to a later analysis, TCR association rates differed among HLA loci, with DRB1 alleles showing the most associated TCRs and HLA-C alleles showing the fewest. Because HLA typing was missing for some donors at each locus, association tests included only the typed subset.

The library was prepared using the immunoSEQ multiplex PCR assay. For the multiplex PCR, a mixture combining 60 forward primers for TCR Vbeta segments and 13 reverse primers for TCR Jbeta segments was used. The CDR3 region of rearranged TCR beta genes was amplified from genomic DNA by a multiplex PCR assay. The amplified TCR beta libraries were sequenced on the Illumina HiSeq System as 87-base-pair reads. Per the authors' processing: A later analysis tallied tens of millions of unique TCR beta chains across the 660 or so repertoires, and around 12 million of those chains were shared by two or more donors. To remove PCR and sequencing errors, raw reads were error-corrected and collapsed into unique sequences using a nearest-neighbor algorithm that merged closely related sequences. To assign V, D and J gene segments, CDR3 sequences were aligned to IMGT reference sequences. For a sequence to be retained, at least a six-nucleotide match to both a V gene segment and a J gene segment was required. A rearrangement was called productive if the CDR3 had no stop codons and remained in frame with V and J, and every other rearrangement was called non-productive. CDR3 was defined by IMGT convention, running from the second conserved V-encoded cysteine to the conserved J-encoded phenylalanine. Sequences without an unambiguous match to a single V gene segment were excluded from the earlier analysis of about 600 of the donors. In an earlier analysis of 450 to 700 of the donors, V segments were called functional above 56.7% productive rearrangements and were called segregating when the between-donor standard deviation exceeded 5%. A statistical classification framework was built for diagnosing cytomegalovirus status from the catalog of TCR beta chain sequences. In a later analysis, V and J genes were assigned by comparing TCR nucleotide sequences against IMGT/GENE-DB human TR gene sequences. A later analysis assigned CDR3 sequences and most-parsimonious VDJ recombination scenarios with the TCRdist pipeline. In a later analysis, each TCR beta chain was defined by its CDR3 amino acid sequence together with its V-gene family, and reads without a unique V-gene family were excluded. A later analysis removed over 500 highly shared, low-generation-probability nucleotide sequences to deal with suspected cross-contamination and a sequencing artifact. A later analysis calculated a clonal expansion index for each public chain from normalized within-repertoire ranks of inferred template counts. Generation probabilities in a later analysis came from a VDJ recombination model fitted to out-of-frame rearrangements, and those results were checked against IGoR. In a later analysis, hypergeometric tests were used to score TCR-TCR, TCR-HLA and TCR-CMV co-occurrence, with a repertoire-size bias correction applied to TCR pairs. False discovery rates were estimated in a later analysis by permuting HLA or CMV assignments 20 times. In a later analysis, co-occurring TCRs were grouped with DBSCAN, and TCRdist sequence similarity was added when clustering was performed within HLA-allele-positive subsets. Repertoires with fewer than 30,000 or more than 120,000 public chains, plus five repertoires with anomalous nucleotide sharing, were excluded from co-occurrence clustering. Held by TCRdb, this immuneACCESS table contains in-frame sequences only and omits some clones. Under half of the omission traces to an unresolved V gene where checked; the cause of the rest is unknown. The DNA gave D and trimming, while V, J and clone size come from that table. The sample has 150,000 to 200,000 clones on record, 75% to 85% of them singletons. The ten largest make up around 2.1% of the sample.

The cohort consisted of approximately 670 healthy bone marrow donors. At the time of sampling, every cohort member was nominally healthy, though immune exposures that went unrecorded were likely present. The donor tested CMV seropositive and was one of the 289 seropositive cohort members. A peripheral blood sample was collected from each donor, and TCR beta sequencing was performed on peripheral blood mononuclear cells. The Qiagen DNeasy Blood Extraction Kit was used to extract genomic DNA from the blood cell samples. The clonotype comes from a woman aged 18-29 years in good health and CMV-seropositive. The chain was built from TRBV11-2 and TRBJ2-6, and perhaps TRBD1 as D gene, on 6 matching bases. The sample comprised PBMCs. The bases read TGTGCCAGCAGCTTAGAAGGGGGAGCCAACGGCCTGACTTTC. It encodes CASSLEGGANGLTF.